This is a list of T cell receptor beta chains from one sample in a study of cytomegalovirus exposure and HLA in healthy donors. Sequencing used immunoSEQ multiplex PCR; TCRdb keeps in-frame clones, though not all of them. The data contain about 180,000 clones, just over 70% of them seen just once; the ten biggest clones take up 2% to 3%. Sequenced sample: PBMCs. These receptors were taken from a human donor in good health. CDR3s include the opening cysteine and the closing phenylalanine or tryptophan. Fields, in order: D gene, clone size, CDR3 length, V gene, J gene, CDR3 protein, CDR3 DNA. The D gene is left open where the match is weak. The size entry is marked missing in some rows and otherwise reads once, few, many or a size class.

TRBD2	-	18	TRBV29-1	TRBJ2-1	CSAGLAGGVTSSYNEQFF	TGCAGCGCCGGACTAGCGGGGGGGGTGACCAGCTCCTACAATGAGCAGTTCTTC
-	-	15	TRBV19	TRBJ2-2	CASHRWRGLTGELFF	TGTGCCAGTCATCGCTGGAGGGGACTCACCGGGGAGCTGTTTTTT
TRBD2	-	16	TRBV27	TRBJ2-7	CASSPQSGGAFYEQYF	TGTGCCAGCAGTCCCCAGAGCGGGGGGGCCTTCTACGAGCAGTACTTC
TRBD2	once	14	TRBV7-9	TRBJ2-7	CASSSGGAYDEQYF	TGTGCCAGCAGCTCGGGAGGGGCCTACGATGAGCAGTACTTC
TRBD1	-	14	TRBV6-5	TRBJ1-4	CASSTRTGREKLFF	TGTGCCAGCAGTACTCGGACAGGGAGGGAAAAACTGTTTTTT
-	-	17	TRBV5-8	TRBJ2-7	CASSLTEGTGIGYEQYF	TGTGCCAGCAGCCTCACCGAGGGAACAGGGATAGGATACGAGCAGTACTTC
-	-	15	TRBV9	TRBJ2-7	CASSVGGEGSYEQYF	TGTGCCAGCAGCGTGGGGGGTGAGGGATCCTACGAGCAGTACTTC
-	-	16	TRBV11-2	TRBJ1-3	CASTPRPRGRGNTIYF	TGTGCCAGCACCCCCCGCCCAAGGGGGAGAGGAAACACCATATATTTT
TRBD2	-	16	TRBV7-9	TRBJ2-5	CASSSITWTSAETQYF	TGTGCCAGCAGCTCCATAACTTGGACTAGCGCCGAGACCCAGTACTTC
TRBD2	-	19	TRBV7-8	TRBJ2-3	CASSLVGARGGLYKDTQYF	TGTGCCAGCAGCTTAGTCGGGGCGCGGGGGGGCCTTTATAAAGATACGCAGTATTTT
TRBD2	-	16	TRBV6-5	TRBJ2-7	CASSYSNSGGTYEQYF	TGTGCCAGCAGTTACTCGAATAGCGGGGGGACCTACGAGCAGTACTTC
-	few	12	TRBV5-4	TRBJ2-4	CASGDTSNIQYF	TGTGCCAGCGGGGACACCTCGAACATTCAGTACTTC
-	-	14	TRBV19	TRBJ2-1	CASSAGQTYNEQFF	TGTGCCAGTAGTGCCGGACAGACCTACAATGAGCAGTTCTTC
-	-	14	TRBV7-6	TRBJ2-7	CASSLAGFSYEQYF	TGTGCCAGCAGCTTGGCGGGATTCTCCTACGAGCAGTACTTC
TRBD1	-	14	TRBV6-5	TRBJ1-2	CASTPRGTGNGYTF	TGTGCCAGCACTCCCCGGGGGACAGGGAATGGCTACACCTTC
-	-	13	TRBV27	TRBJ2-7	CASSNRGSYEQYF	TGTGCCAGCAGCAATCGGGGGTCCTACGAGCAGTACTTC
-	few	16	TRBV7-9	TRBJ2-7	CASSSKGGGDFYEQYF	TGTGCCAGCAGCTCCAAAGGAGGGGGGGATTTCTACGAGCAGTACTTC
-	few	16	TRBV7-2	TRBJ1-2	CASSRGRLLANYGYTF	TGTGCCAGCAGCCGCGGACGGTTACTAGCTAACTATGGCTACACCTTC
TRBD2	few	16	TRBV6-5	TRBJ2-3	CASSYGGGGAKDTQYF	TGTGCCAGCAGTTACGGGGGCGGGGGGGCCAAGGATACGCAGTATTTT
TRBD2	few	15	TRBV6-1	TRBJ2-1	CASNPTAGGRNEQFF	TGTGCCAGCAATCCTACGGCGGGGGGGCGGAATGAGCAGTTCTTC
TRBD2	-	15	TRBV25-1	TRBJ2-1	CASRGLWRGFDEQFF	TGTGCCAGCAGGGGACTATGGCGGGGGTTCGATGAGCAGTTCTTC
TRBD1	-	15	TRBV15	TRBJ2-4	CATRQGKEAKNIQYF	TGTGCCACCAGACAGGGGAAGGAAGCCAAAAACATTCAGTACTTC
-	few	14	TRBV18	TRBJ2-7	CASSPPVTSYEQYF	TGTGCCAGCTCACCTCCCGTTACATCCTACGAGCAGTACTTC
TRBD1	few	16	TRBV5-1	TRBJ2-2	CASSLRTGPNTGELFF	TGCGCCAGCAGCCTCCGGACAGGCCCGAACACCGGGGAGCTGTTTTTT
-	-	16	TRBV7-8	TRBJ1-5	CASSLAFRGSNQPQHF	TGTGCCAGCAGCTTAGCCTTCAGAGGGAGCAATCAGCCCCAGCATTTT
-	-	16	TRBV14	TRBJ1-2	CASSLTPSAGKYGYTF	TGTGCCAGCAGCCTTACCCCCTCGGCAGGGAAATATGGCTACACCTTC
-	-	14	TRBV2	TRBJ1-2	CASSGRGSNYGYTF	TGTGCCAGCAGTGGACGGGGATCGAACTATGGCTACACCTTC
TRBD2	few	16	TRBV2	TRBJ2-2	CASRSYGGGGSGELFF	TGTGCCAGCAGGTCGTATGGCGGCGGGGGGTCCGGGGAGCTGTTTTTT
TRBD2	-	15	TRBV19	TRBJ2-1	CASSVSGPSYNEQFF	TGTGCCAGTAGTGTTAGCGGGCCATCCTACAATGAGCAGTTCTTC
-	-	13	TRBV11-2	TRBJ2-1	CASSPLTSIGQFF	TGTGCCAGCAGCCCACTGACTAGTATCGGGCAGTTCTTC
-	-	12	TRBV19	TRBJ1-1	CASTPSGGEAFF	TGTGCCAGTACTCCCTCCGGCGGTGAAGCTTTCTTT
TRBD1	-	14	TRBV4-2	TRBJ1-6	CASSARTGDSPLHF	TGTGCCAGCAGCGCGCGGACAGGGGATTCACCCCTCCACTTT
-	-	14	TRBV7-8	TRBJ2-2	CASSLAGSTGELFF	TGTGCCAGCAGCTTAGCAGGGAGCACCGGGGAGCTGTTTTTT
TRBD2	-	15	TRBV10-3	TRBJ2-1	CATMGAGDFYNEQFF	TGTGCCACGATGGGTGCGGGGGATTTTTACAATGAGCAGTTCTTC
TRBD1	-	15	TRBV4-3	TRBJ2-7	CASSHDSGQGYEQYF	TGCGCCAGCAGCCATGACTCAGGACAGGGTTACGAGCAGTACTTC